What follows are 25 T cell receptor beta chains derived from one specimen sequenced in a study of identical twins. TCRdb re-analysed the 5' RACE reads in MiXCR, keeping a single row per CDR3 protein. The repertoire holds some 200,000 distinct CDR3 sequences, with around 8% as singletons. These records were also assigned to another study, of yellow fever vaccine responses in identical twins.

Input material: memory (CD45RO+) T cells sorted from blood. These receptors were taken from a woman between 18 and 29 years old in good health.

This clonotype has at least ten counts. The chain employs TRBV12-3 or TRBV12-4 and TRBJ2-2; possibly TRBD2 for D (5 bases). The germline V and J ends were trimmed by 10 bases and 7 bases, with 19 bases remaining between them. The CDR3 spans 14 residues. The DNA for the CDR3 is TGTGCCATCCTCCGCTTTAGCGATAGCGGGGAGCTGTTTTTT. This gives the protein CAILRFSDSGELFF.

Concerning this clonotype itself: Given a much more abundant clone one base away, this may be a read error. V is TRBV3-1 and J is TRBJ2-3, with no clear D. V shed 5 bases and J shed 3 bases, with 15 bases lying between them. Germline CDR1 reads LGHDT; CDR2 reads YNNKEL (reference sequence). The CDR3 consists of 15 residues. The CDR3 bases are TGTGCCAGCAGCAAGTCCTCTAGGACGACAGATACGCAGTATTTT. Protein: CASSKSSRTTDTQYF.

This clonotype was picked up a small number of times. The chain uses TRBV5-1 and TRBJ2-1, with a tentative D call TRBD2 (5 bases). There are 13 residues in the CDR3. The germline V and J ends were trimmed by 0 bases and 6 bases, with 7 bases remaining between them. Germline V gene data show CDR1 as SGHRS and CDR2 as YFSETQ. The CDR3 bases are TGCGCCAGCAGCTTGGTCGGGATCAATGAGCAGTTCTTC. As protein: CASSLVGINEQFF.

The rearrangement links TRBV6-1 to TRBJ2-7, with 10 bases identical to TRBD2. Per the germline V gene, CDR1 is MNHNS and CDR2 is SASEGT. CDR3 length equals 13 residues. V shed 6 bases and J 7 bases; nucleotides not matched to a gene: 6. Written as DNA, the CDR3 is TGTGCCAGCAGCCTCGGGACTAGCGATGAGCAGTACTTC. It encodes CASSLGTSDEQYF.

This clonotype has ten or more counts. The rearrangement uses TRBV2 and TRBJ2-1; D assignment may be TRBD1 or TRBD2 (7 bases each). V was cut by 6 bases and J by 6 bases, with 18 bases left in between. The CDR3 totals 15 residues. Germline lookup yields CDR1 SNHLY and CDR2 FYNNEI. CDR3 in amino acids: CASSQGGAMINEQFF. CDR3 nucleotide sequence: TGTGCCAGCAGCCAGGGGGGGGCTATGATCAATGAGCAGTTCTTC.

The chain joins TRBV18 to TRBJ2-3; D is undetermined. Trimming cost V 3 bases and J 0 bases, with 16 bases left between them. The V gene's germline CDR1 is KGHSH and CDR2 LQKENI. The CDR3 loop spans 17 amino acids. CDR3 region: CASSPLRRQTSTDTQYF. CDR3 in DNA: TGTGCCAGCTCACCGCTCCGGCGGCAGACTAGCACAGATACGCAGTATTTT.

This clonotype has more than one count but fewer than ten. V is TRBV6-2 or TRBV6-3 and J is TRBJ2-7; D gene unclear. The CDR3 covers 12 residues. Germline CDR1 is MNHEY and CDR2 is SVGEGT. Trimming stripped 5 bases from V and 6 bases from J, with 11 bases between. CDR3 sequence reads: CASSNRVGEQYF. CDR3 bases: TGTGCCAGCAGTAACCGGGTGGGCGAGCAGTACTTC.

V usage is TRBV7-8 and J usage is TRBJ2-1; weak D call: TRBD1 (5 bases). Germline assignment: CDR1 SGHVS and CDR2 FQNEAQ. This CDR3 spans 17 amino acids. The V and J ends lost 4 bases and 0 bases respectively, with 16 bases between them. This CDR3 is CASSSGQQTFSYNEQFF. The CDR3 nucleotides read TGTGCCAGCAGCTCAGGGCAGCAGACCTTCTCCTACAATGAGCAGTTCTTC.

The V and J genes are TRBV10-1 and TRBJ2-3; 13 bases match TRBD2. The germline gives CDR1 WNHNN, CDR2 SYGVQD (reference sequence). This CDR3 is built from 14 residues. Trimming took 9 bases from V and 4 from J; bases not matched to a gene: 4. The chain's CDR3 is CASGTSGAADTQYF. CDR3 in DNA: TGCGCCAGTGGGACTAGCGGGGCAGCAGATACGCAGTATTTT.

Only a few counts were recorded for this clonotype. The chain employs TRBV18 and TRBJ2-7; possibly TRBD1 for D (6 bases). V gave up 3 bases and J gave up 2 bases, with 20 bases separating them. Germline V gene data show CDR1 as KGHSH and CDR2 as LQKENI. The CDR3 extends over 17 amino acids. The chain's CDR3 is CASSPQGAGEQTYEQYF. DNA of the CDR3: TGTGCCAGCTCACCCCAAGGGGCAGGGGAGCAGACCTACGAGCAGTACTTC.

In this sample, this clonotype turned up a few times. The V gene is TRBV2, the J gene TRBJ1-5, with no clear D. Trimming cost V 1 base and J 3 bases, with 10 bases left between them. The CDR3 length is 15 residues. CDR1 and CDR2 from the germline V gene are SNHLY and FYNNEI. CDR3 loop: CASSEEAAPNQPQHF. The CDR3 DNA is TGTGCCAGCAGTGAAGAGGCGGCCCCCAATCAGCCCCAGCATTTT.

In this sample, this clonotype turned up many times. The V and J genes are TRBV7-2 and TRBJ1-6, with TRBD1 as a possible D gene (5 bases). Germline V CDR1 and CDR2: SGHTA, FQGNSA. Trimming stripped 5 bases from V and 8 bases from J, with 16 bases between. CDR3 length equals 15 residues. The CDR3 reads CASSTGKGLDSPLHF. DNA of the CDR3: TGTGCCAGCAGCACAGGCAAGGGGTTAGATTCACCCCTCCACTTT.

This clonotype was observed at least ten times. The chain recombines TRBV6-2 or TRBV6-3 with TRBJ2-3; D not certain. The CDR3 runs 16 residues. Germline CDR1 is MNHEY and CDR2 is SVGEGT. V was pared by 2 bases and J by 1 base, with 13 bases between. This chain's CDR3 is CASSYNPHKGTDTQYF. CDR3 DNA: TGTGCCAGCAGTTACAATCCCCACAAAGGCACAGATACGCAGTATTTT.

This clonotype was observed a handful of times. J is TRBJ2-5 and V is TRBV27; 15 bases agree with TRBD2. Per the germline V gene, CDR1 is MNHEY and CDR2 is SMNVEV (reference sequence). CDR3 length: 18 amino acids. V trimming: 4 bases; J trimming: 2 bases; junction bases outside the gene matches: 8. The CDR3 DNA reads as TGTGCCAGCAGTTCTCTTGGACTAGCGGGGGGGCAGCAAGAGACCCAGTACTTC. Translating gives CASSSLGLAGGQQETQYF.

The chain's CDR3 is CASSFGTNLEQYF. DNA of the CDR3: TGTGCCAGCAGTTTCGGGACTAACCTCGAGCAGTACTTC. The chain joins TRBV27 to TRBJ2-7, with 7 bases lining up with TRBD2. The CDR3 loop spans 13 amino acids. J gave up 6 bases and V 3 bases, and 5 bases lay outside the gene matches. Germline V gene lookup returns CDR1 MNHEY and CDR2 SMNVEV (reference sequence).

A few counts support this clonotype. The gene calls are TRBV20-1 and TRBJ1-5, with a weak D call TRBD1 (5 bases). CDR3 length equals 14 residues. Germline V lookup: CDR1 DFQATT, CDR2 SNEGSKA (reference sequence). V shed 5 bases and J shed 3 bases, with 14 bases lying between them. Written as DNA, the CDR3 is TGCAGTGCTGGCCAGAGACAGACCAATCAGCCCCAGCATTTT. Its translation is CSAGQRQTNQPQHF.

There are a few counts of this clonotype. The chain couples TRBV6-4 to TRBJ2-3, with D perhaps matching TRBD2 (5 bases). Germline V gene sequence: CDR1 MRHNA, CDR2 SNTAGT. V was pared by 3 bases and J by 0 bases, with 7 bases between. This CDR3 spans 14 amino acids. The CDR3 nucleotides are TGTGCCAGCAGTGAAGCGGACAGCACAGATACGCAGTATTTT. This codes for CASSEADSTDTQYF.

This clonotype was counted at least ten times. The CDR3 reads CASSDPGQGGSDTQYF. DNA for the CDR3: TGTGCCAGCAGTGACCCGGGACAGGGTGGATCAGATACGCAGTATTTT. The genes are TRBV25-1 and TRBJ2-3, with 9 bases identical to TRBD1. V gave up 3 bases and J gave up 4 bases; unmatched junction bases: 8. Germline CDR1 reads MGHDK; CDR2 reads SYGVNS. This CDR3 region has 16 residues. Supplemented by reference TRBV25-1 and TRBJ2-3, the full variable domain reads EADIYQTPRYLVIGTGKKITLECSQTMGHDKMYWYQQDPGMELHLIHYSYGVNSTEKGDLSSESTVSRIRTEHFPLTLESARPSHTSQYLCASSDPGQGGSDTQYFGPGTRLTVL.

This chain joins TRBV5-6 and TRBJ2-1; 9 bases match TRBD1. Losses at the gene ends were 8 bases for V and 7 bases for J; bases not matched to a gene: 13. Germline V gene lookup returns CDR1 SGHDT and CDR2 YYEEEE. The CDR3 extends over 15 amino acids. CDR3 nucleotides: TGTGCCAGGGGCTCCATTTCCGGGACAGGGAATGAGCAGTTCTTC. Protein sequence: CARGSISGTGNEQFF.

This clonotype was picked up many times. The V gene is TRBV10-3, the J gene TRBJ2-2; D is unresolved. V was clipped by 5 bases and J by 1 base, with 2 bases between them. The length of the CDR3 is 12 residues. CDR1 and CDR2 (germline): ENHRY, SYGVKD. The CDR3 spells CAISLNTGELFF. In DNA, the CDR3 is TGTGCCATCAGTTTGAACACCGGGGAGCTGTTTTTT.

The chain joins TRBV3-1 to TRBJ2-7; D uncertain. Trimming pared 1 base from V and 5 bases from J, leaving 3 bases between. The germline gives CDR1 LGHDT, CDR2 YNNKEL (reference sequence). The CDR3 has 11 residues. In DNA form, the CDR3 reads TGTGCCAGCAGCCAAGTGAACGAGCAGTACTTC. Translated: CASSQVNEQYF.

The sample holds many counts of this clonotype. The chain employs TRBV6-2 or TRBV6-3 and TRBJ2-3, with a tentative D call TRBD2 (6 bases). Per germline, CDR1 MNHEY and CDR2 SVGEGT. V was trimmed by 6 bases and J by 6 bases, leaving 22 bases between them. The CDR3 spans 16 residues. The chain's CDR3 is CASRRLGASDGDTQYF. Written as DNA, the CDR3 is TGTGCCAGCAGGAGACTAGGCGCATCTGATGGGGATACGCAGTATTTT.

This clonotype was counted a few times. This sequence joins TRBV6-5 and TRBJ1-6; perhaps TRBD1 as D (6 bases). CDR1 MNHEY and CDR2 SVGAGI come from the germline V gene. Trimming pared 7 bases from V and 9 bases from J, leaving 10 bases between. The CDR3 spans 12 residues. The CDR3 loop reads CASTQGRSPLHF. The CDR3, as DNA: TGTGCCAGCACGCAGGGGCGTTCACCCCTCCACTTT.

This chain links TRBV7-2 with TRBJ2-7; D is perhaps TRBD1 (5 bases). The CDR3 spans 14 residues. Deletions cut 1 base from V and 6 bases from J, with 13 bases between. Germline CDR1 and CDR2: SGHTA and FQGNSA. The CDR3 DNA follows: TGTGCCAGCAGCTTAGACGCAGGGCTGAGCGAGCAGTACTTC. It codes for CASSLDAGLSEQYF. Full variable domain (rest looked up from reference TRBV7-2 and TRBJ2-7): GAGVSQSPSNKVTEKGKDVELRCDPISGHTALYWYRQSLGQGLEFLIYFQGNSAPDKSGLPSDRFSAERTGGSVSTLTIQRTQQEDSAVYLCASSLDAGLSEQYFGPGTRLTVT.

In its sample, this clonotype was seen many times. This sequence joins TRBV12-3 or TRBV12-4 and TRBJ2-1; TRBD2 agrees at 7 bases. With V trimmed by 6 bases and J by 2 bases, 4 bases remained unmatched. This CDR3 has 14 residues. The CDR3, as DNA: TGTGCCAGCAGGACGGGACTACCCTACAATGAGCAGTTCTTC. Encoded protein: CASRTGLPYNEQFF.